Sequencing of this TCR beta chain was carried out in a study of PD-L1 blockade in urothelial cancer. Time point reported: peripheral blood 6 weeks after treatment start. Sampling of each patient yielded between 1 and 8 specimens, collected pretreatment and on-treatment. Sequencing used immunoSEQ multiplex PCR; TCRdb keeps in-frame clones, though not all of them. The sample records 83,000 or so clones, over 80% being singletons. The sequenced sample was PBMCs, obtained around atezolizumab (anti-PD-L1) treatment. The sequence derives from a man between 70 and 80 years old with urothelial cancer.

Written as DNA, the CDR3 is TGTGCCTGGAGTGTACGGGCGGGAGTCAACGAGCAGTACTTC. It encodes CAWSVRAGVNEQYF. This sequence joins TRBV30 and TRBJ2-7, with 7 nucleotides matching TRBD2. The trim removed 0 bases at V and 5 bases at J, leaving 7 bases unmatched. In germline, CDR1 is GTSNPN, CDR2 SVGIG (reference sequence). This CDR3 has 14 amino acids.